These 21 T cell receptor beta chains came from one sample sequenced in a study of memory CD4+ T cells and cytomegalovirus serostatus. Single viable CD3+CD4+CD8-CD45RO+ cells were sorted as the memory CD4+ T cells. Sequencing used immunoSEQ multiplex PCR; TCRdb keeps in-frame clones, though not all of them. The sample has 80,000 to 100,000 clones; about four fifths are singletons. The sample taken for sequencing was memory CD4+ T cells from blood. These receptor sequences come from an adult in good health and CMV-seropositive.

The gene calls are TRBV18 and TRBJ1-1, with D perhaps matching TRBD1 (5 bases). Germline loops: CDR1 KGHSH, CDR2 LQKENI. The ends were cut back, 6 bases at V and 1 base at J, with 9 bases in the middle. The CDR3 is made up of 13 amino acids. The DNA of the CDR3 is TGTGCCAGCTCGGGACCAGCGAACACTGAAGCTTTCTTT. Residues: CASSGPANTEAFF. Full variable domain (rest looked up from reference TRBV18 and TRBJ1-1): NAGVMQNPRHLVRRRGQEARLRCSPMKGHSHVYWYRQLPEEGLKFMVYLQKENIIDESGMPKERFSAEFPKEGPSILRIQQVVRGDSAAYFCASSGPANTEAFFGQGTRLTVV.

This clone was counted a few times. The rearrangement uses TRBV25-1 and TRBJ1-2; D is perhaps TRBD1 (6 bases). CDR3 size: 14 residues. The V end was cut by 3 bases, the J end by 7 bases, with 15 bases between. Germline V gives CDR1 MGHDK, CDR2 SYGVNS. CDR3 DNA sequence: TGTGCCAGCAGTGACACCCGGGGGGCTCGTGGCTACACCTTC. Protein: CASSDTRGARGYTF.

This clone was counted once. The gene calls are TRBV27 and TRBJ2-4; tentatively, D is TRBD1 (6 bases). With 6 bases removed from V and 0 bases from J, the gap between germline ends came to 15 bases. There are 16 residues in the CDR3. Germline V gene sequence: CDR1 MNHEY, CDR2 SMNVEV (reference sequence). CDR3 bases: TGTGCCAGCAGCAGAGGACAGCTTATAGCCAAAAACATTCAGTACTTC. It yields the protein CASSRGQLIAKNIQYF.

The V and J genes are TRBV9 and TRBJ2-7, with 8 bases matching TRBD1. CDR1 and CDR2 (germline): SGDLS, YYNGEE. The V and J ends lost 4 bases and 0 bases, in that order; junction bases with no gene match: 6. The length of the CDR3 is 15 residues. CDR3 bases: TGTGCCAGCAGCCCTCGGGACAGGACCTCCTACGAGCAGTACTTC. This gives the protein CASSPRDRTSYEQYF. Filled out from reference TRBV9 and TRBJ2-7, the complete variable domain reads DSGVTQTPKHLITATGQRVTLRCSPRSGDLSVYWYQQSLDQGLQFLIQYYNGEERAKGNILERFSAQQFPDLHSELNLSSLELGDSALYFCASSPRDRTSYEQYFGPGTRLTVT.

Of note for this clone: Compared with germline, one end of the junction differs, possibly owing to a read error. The CDR3 DNA reads TGTGCCAGCAGTTACCGGGACGGGGGCAACGTCCTGACTTTC. It encodes CASSYRDGGNVLTF. This sequence joins TRBV6-5 and TRBJ2-6; possible D gene TRBD2, 6 bases. The germline V gene has CDR1 MNHEY and CDR2 SVGAGI. CDR3 length: 14 residues.

The rearrangement joins TRBV30 to TRBJ1-1; TRBD1 might be the D (6 bases). Germline V gene sequence: CDR1 GTSNPN, CDR2 SVGIG (reference sequence). CDR3 length: 16 residues. V was trimmed by 2 bases and J by 4 bases, leaving 20 bases between them. The CDR3 is CAWSQGPTGWVTEAFF. The DNA of the CDR3 is TGTGCCTGGAGTCAGGGGCCTACAGGGTGGGTCACTGAAGCTTTCTTT.

The rearrangement links TRBV4-1 to TRBJ2-2; 12 bases agree with TRBD2. The CDR3 is 20 amino acids. V shed 4 bases and J 3 bases; nucleotides not matched to a gene: 15. The germline V gene encodes CDR1 MGHRA and CDR2 YSYEKL. The CDR3 region is CASSRGWGLAGRPDTGELFF. CDR3 DNA: TGCGCCAGCAGCCGGGGGTGGGGACTAGCGGGCCGACCTGACACCGGGGAGCTGTTTTTT.

In its sample, this clone was seen a few times. The V gene is TRBV19, the J gene TRBJ2-3; a possible D gene is TRBD2 (6 bases). Looked up from germline, CDR1 is LNHDA and CDR2 is SQIVND (reference sequence). Trimming left V 3 bases short and J 2 bases short, with 15 bases between. This CDR3 has 16 amino acids. The CDR3 DNA reads TGTGCCAGTAGTATGGCGGGGCGGAGGGTCACAGATACGCAGTATTTT. Translating gives CASSMAGRRVTDTQYF.

The chain employs TRBV2 and TRBJ2-3; 8 positions agree with TRBD2. The trim removed 7 bases at V and 4 bases at J, leaving 7 bases unmatched. The germline V gene encodes CDR1 SNHLY and CDR2 FYNNEI. The CDR3 contains 14 residues. The DNA of the CDR3 is TGTGCCAGCACTAAAAAGCGGGAGTCAGATACGCAGTATTTT. Protein: CASTKKRESDTQYF. Filled out from reference TRBV2 and TRBJ2-3, the complete variable domain reads EPEVTQTPSHQVTQMGQEVILRCVPISNHLYFYWYRQILGQKVEFLVSFYNNEISEKSEIFDDQFSVERPDGSNFTLKIRSTKLEDSAMYFCASTKKRESDTQYFGPGTRLTVL.

The chain employs TRBV7-9 and TRBJ2-7; 11 nucleotides match TRBD2. After removal of 2 bases from V and 5 bases from J, the junction contained 17 bases not matched to a gene. CDR3 length equals 19 residues. Germline CDR1 reads SEHNR; CDR2 reads FQNEAQ (reference sequence). This CDR3 is CASSLYGASGRFPADEQYF. The DNA of the CDR3 is TGTGCCAGCAGCTTATATGGAGCTAGCGGGAGGTTTCCGGCGGACGAGCAGTACTTC.

This sequence joins TRBV5-4 and TRBJ2-3, with 16 bases fitting TRBD2. CDR3 length: 18 amino acids. V dropped 5 bases and J dropped 1; count of bases not matched to a gene: 7. Germline V gene lookup returns CDR1 SGHNT and CDR2 YYREEE (reference sequence). The CDR3 coding sequence is TGTGCCAGCAGAACCGGGACTAGCGGGAGGGTCGGCACAGATACGCAGTATTTT. Its translation: CASRTGTSGRVGTDTQYF.

This clone was detected a few times. The chain recombines TRBV28 with TRBJ1-2; D is unclear. The V and J ends lost 1 base and 2 bases respectively, with 8 bases between them. Germline V gives CDR1 MDHEN, CDR2 SYDVKM. The CDR3 totals 14 residues. The CDR3 region is CASSLYLVNYGYTF. The CDR3 DNA is TGTGCCAGCAGTTTATACTTGGTAAACTATGGCTACACCTTC.

CDR3 bases: TGTGCCAGCAGCGCCCTTCCGGGACAGGGAAACAGTGAGCAGTTCTTC. This codes for CASSALPGQGNSEQFF. The chain combines TRBV2 with TRBJ2-1, with 9 bases matching TRBD1. Trimming took 6 bases from V and 9 from J; bases not matched to a gene: 15. Germline V gives CDR1 SNHLY, CDR2 FYNNEI. There are 16 residues in the CDR3. Supplemented by reference TRBV2 and TRBJ2-1, the full variable domain reads EPEVTQTPSHQVTQMGQEVILRCVPISNHLYFYWYRQILGQKVEFLVSFYNNEISEKSEIFDDQFSVERPDGSNFTLKIRSTKLEDSAMYFCASSALPGQGNSEQFFGPGTRLTVL.

This clone has a handful of counts. The V gene is TRBV7-2, the J gene TRBJ1-5, with D possibly matching TRBD1 (5 bases). Trimming left V 1 base short and J 8 bases short, with 15 bases between. The germline CDR1 and CDR2 sequences are SGHTA and FQGNSA. The CDR3 extends over 15 amino acids. This CDR3 reads CASSLVGQGTEPQHF. As DNA, the CDR3 is TGTGCCAGCAGCTTAGTTGGTCAGGGAACGGAGCCCCAGCATTTT.

J is TRBJ1-3 and V is TRBV30; maybe TRBD1 (5 bases). Trimming removed 3 bases from V and 3 bases from J, with 9 bases in between. CDR1 GTSNPN and CDR2 SVGIG come from the germline V gene (reference sequence). This CDR3 is 13 amino acids long. The CDR3 loop reads CAWSEGRGNTIYF. CDR3 bases: TGTGCCTGGAGCGAGGGGCGTGGAAACACCATATATTTT.

The rearrangement uses TRBV20-1 and TRBJ2-7; TRBD1 might be the D (6 bases). Germline CDR1 and CDR2: DFQATT and SNEGSKA (reference sequence). V was cut by 6 bases and J by 12 bases, with 18 bases left in between. There are 11 residues in the CDR3. CDR3 region: CSASARDTPYF. CDR3 DNA sequence: TGCAGTGCCTCGGCCCGGGACACCCCGTACTTC.

The chain has TRBV28 and TRBJ2-7, with D perhaps TRBD1 (6 bases). Germline assignment: CDR1 MDHEN and CDR2 SYDVKM. The V and J ends lost 3 bases and 6 bases respectively, with 18 bases between them. This CDR3 has 15 residues. CDR3: CASSLPNRVGVEQYF. CDR3 sequence (DNA): TGTGCCAGCAGTTTGCCCAACAGGGTAGGGGTCGAGCAGTACTTC.

In DNA form, the CDR3 reads TGCGCCAGCAGCCCTTGGGAACTGAGCAATCAGCCCCAGCATTTT. This gives the protein CASSPWELSNQPQHF. This chain joins TRBV4-1 and TRBJ1-5; the D is unclear. CDR1 and CDR2 (germline): MGHRA, YSYEKL. This CDR3 is built from 15 residues. V was trimmed by 4 bases and J by 1 base, leaving 11 bases between them.

The V gene is TRBV18, the J gene TRBJ2-3; no clear D. V was pared by 3 bases and J by 4 bases, with 8 bases between. The CDR3 is 13 amino acids. Germline CDR1 and CDR2: KGHSH and LQKENI. CDR3: CASSPTAADTQYF. The CDR3 nucleotides read TGTGCCAGCTCACCTACGGCAGCAGATACGCAGTATTTT.

The chain couples TRBV7-9 to TRBJ1-1, with 7 bases lining up with TRBD1. V trimming: 3 bases; J trimming: 9 bases; junction bases outside the gene matches: 1. The CDR3 spans 11 residues. CDR1 is SEHNR, CDR2 FQNEAQ, per germline (reference sequence). CDR3 DNA: TGTGCCAGCAGCTTGACAGGGAAAGCTTTCTTT. This sequence encodes CASSLTGKAFF.

The chain's CDR3 is CASSFGRESETQYF. The CDR3 coding sequence is TGTGCCAGCAGCTTCGGGCGGGAGTCGGAGACCCAGTACTTC. The chain has TRBV11-3 and TRBJ2-5; 7 bases map to TRBD2. Per germline, CDR1 SGHNT and CDR2 YENEEA. The CDR3 sequence is 14 residues long. J gave up 5 bases and V 3 bases, and 6 bases lay outside the gene matches. Complete variable domain (other parts from reference TRBV11-3 and TRBJ2-5): EAGVVQSPRYKIIEKKQPVAFWCNPISGHNTLYWYLQNLGQGPELLIRYENEEAVDDSQLPKDRFSAERLKGVDSTLKIQPAELGDSAVYLCASSFGRESETQYFGPGTRLLVL.